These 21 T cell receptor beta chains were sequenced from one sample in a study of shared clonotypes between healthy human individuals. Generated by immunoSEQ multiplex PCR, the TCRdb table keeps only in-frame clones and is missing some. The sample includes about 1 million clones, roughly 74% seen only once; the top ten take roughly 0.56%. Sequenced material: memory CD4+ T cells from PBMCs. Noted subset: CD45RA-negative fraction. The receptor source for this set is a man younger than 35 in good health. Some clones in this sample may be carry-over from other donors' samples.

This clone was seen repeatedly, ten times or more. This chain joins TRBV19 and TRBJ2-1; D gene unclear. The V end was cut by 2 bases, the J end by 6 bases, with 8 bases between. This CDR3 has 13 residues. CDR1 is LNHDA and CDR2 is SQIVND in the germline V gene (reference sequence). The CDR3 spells CASSIIAANEQFF. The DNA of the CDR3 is TGTGCCAGTAGTATAATCGCGGCCAATGAGCAGTTCTTC.

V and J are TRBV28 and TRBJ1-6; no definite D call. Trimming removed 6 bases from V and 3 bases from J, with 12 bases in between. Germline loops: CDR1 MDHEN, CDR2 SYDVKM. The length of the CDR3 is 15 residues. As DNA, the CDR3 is TGTGCCAGCAGGGGCCGGGCCAGCTATAATTCACCCCTCCACTTT. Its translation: CASRGRASYNSPLHF.

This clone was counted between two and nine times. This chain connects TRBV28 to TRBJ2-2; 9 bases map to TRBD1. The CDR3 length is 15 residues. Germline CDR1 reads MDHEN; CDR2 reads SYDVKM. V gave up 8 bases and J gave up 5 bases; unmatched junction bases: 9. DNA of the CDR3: TGTGCCAGCTCGCCTGGGACAGGGCGTACCGGGGAGCTGTTTTTT. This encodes CASSPGTGRTGELFF.

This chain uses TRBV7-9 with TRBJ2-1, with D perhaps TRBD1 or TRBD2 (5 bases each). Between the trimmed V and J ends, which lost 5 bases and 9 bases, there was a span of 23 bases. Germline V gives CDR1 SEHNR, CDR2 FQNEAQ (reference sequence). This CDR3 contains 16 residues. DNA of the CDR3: TGTGCCAGCAGCCGCCCGACTTTGGGGGAGAGTGCTGAGCAGTTCTTC. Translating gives CASSRPTLGESAEQFF. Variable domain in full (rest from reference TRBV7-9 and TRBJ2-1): DTGVSQNPRHKITKRGQNVTFRCDPISEHNRLYWYRQTLGQGPEFLTYFQNEAQLEKSRLLSDRFSAERPKGSFSTLEIQRTEQGDSAMYLCASSRPTLGESAEQFFGPGTRLTVL.

This CDR3 reads CASSPDGLAGFYEQYF. Written as DNA, the CDR3 is TGTGCCAGTAGTCCGGACGGACTAGCGGGATTCTACGAGCAGTACTTC. The rearrangement joins TRBV19 to TRBJ2-7; 12 bases fit TRBD2. CDR3 length equals 16 residues. The V segment lost 5 bases and the J segment 3 bases; nucleotides outside the gene matches: 8. Germline lookup yields CDR1 LNHDA and CDR2 SQIVND (reference sequence).

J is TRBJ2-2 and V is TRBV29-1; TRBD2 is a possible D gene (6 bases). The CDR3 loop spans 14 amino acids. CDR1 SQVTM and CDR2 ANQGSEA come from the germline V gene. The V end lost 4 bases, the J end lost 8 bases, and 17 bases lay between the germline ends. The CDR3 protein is CSVVVGWGTGELFF. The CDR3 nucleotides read TGCAGCGTTGTGGTGGGTTGGGGGACTGGGGAGCTGTTTTTT.

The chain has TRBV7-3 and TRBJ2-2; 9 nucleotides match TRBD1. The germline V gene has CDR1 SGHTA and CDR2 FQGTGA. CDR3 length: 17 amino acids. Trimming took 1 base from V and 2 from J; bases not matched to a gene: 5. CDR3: CASSLRWDRDNTGELFF. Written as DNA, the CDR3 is TGTGCCAGCAGCTTAAGATGGGACAGGGATAACACCGGGGAGCTGTTTTTT.

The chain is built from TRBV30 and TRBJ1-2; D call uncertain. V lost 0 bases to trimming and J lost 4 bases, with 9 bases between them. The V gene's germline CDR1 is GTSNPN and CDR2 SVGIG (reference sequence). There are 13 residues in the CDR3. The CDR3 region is CAWSVSGGYGYTF. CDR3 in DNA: TGTGCCTGGAGTGTATCGGGAGGCTATGGCTACACCTTC. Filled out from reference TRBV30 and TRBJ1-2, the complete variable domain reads SQTIHQWPATLVQPVGSPLSLECTVEGTSNPNLYWYRQAAGRGLQLLFYSVGIGQISSEVPQNLSASRPQDRQFILSSKKLLLSDSGFYLCAWSVSGGYGYTFGSGTRLTVV.

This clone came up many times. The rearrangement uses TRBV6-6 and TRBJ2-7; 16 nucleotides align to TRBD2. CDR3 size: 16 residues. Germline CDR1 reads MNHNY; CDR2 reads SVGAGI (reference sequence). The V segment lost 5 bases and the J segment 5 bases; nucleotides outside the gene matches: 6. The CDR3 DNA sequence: TGTGCCAGCAGTCAGGGACTAGCGGGAGGGGACCACGAGCAGTACTTC. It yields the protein CASSQGLAGGDHEQYF.

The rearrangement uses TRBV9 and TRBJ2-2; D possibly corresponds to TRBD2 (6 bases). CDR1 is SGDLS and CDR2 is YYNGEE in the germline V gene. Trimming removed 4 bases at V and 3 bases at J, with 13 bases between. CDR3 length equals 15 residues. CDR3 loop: CASSTRGSDTGELFF. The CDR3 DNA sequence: TGTGCCAGCAGCACCCGGGGGTCGGACACCGGGGAGCTGTTTTTT.

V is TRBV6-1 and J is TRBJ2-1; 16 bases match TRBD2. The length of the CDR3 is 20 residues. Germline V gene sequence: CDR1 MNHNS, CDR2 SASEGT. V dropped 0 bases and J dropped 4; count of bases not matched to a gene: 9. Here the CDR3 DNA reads TGTGCCAGCAGTGAAGCCCCGGGACTAGCGGGAGGGCCGGGTTACAATGAGCAGTTCTTC. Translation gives CASSEAPGLAGGPGYNEQFF.

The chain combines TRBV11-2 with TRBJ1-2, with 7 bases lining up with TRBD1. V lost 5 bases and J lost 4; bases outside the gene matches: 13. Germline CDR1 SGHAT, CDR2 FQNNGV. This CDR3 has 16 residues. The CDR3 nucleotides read TGTGCCAGCAGCGGCCTAAGGGACAGACGTACCTATGGCTACACCTTC. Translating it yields CASSGLRDRRTYGYTF.

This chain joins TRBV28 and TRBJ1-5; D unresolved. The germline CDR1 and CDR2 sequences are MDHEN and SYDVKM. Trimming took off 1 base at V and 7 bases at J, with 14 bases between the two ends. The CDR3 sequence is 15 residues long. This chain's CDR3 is CASSLLGRSGQPQHF. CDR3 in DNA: TGTGCCAGCAGTTTATTAGGCCGGAGTGGCCAGCCCCAGCATTTT.

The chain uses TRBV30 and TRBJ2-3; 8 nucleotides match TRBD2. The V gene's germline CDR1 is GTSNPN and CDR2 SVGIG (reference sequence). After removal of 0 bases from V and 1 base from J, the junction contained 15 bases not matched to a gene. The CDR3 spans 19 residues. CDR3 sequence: CAWSVAPPGASGRTDTQYF. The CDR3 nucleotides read TGTGCCTGGAGTGTAGCACCCCCTGGGGCTAGCGGGCGCACAGATACGCAGTATTTT.

CDR3 region: CASSPGLHYGYTF. DNA of the CDR3: TGCGCCAGCAGCCCGGGACTCCACTATGGCTACACCTTC. This rearrangement joins TRBV4-1 to TRBJ1-2, with D possibly matching TRBD1 (5 bases). CDR3 length: 13 amino acids. Trimming stripped 4 bases from V and 3 bases from J, with 9 bases between. The germline V gene encodes CDR1 MGHRA and CDR2 YSYEKL.

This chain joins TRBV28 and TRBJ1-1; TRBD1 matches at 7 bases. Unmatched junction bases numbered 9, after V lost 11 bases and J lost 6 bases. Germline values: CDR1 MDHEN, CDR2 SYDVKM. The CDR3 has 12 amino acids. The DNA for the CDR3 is TGTGCCTCCGAGGGGGCCAGGGCTGAAGCTTTCTTT. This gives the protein CASEGARAEAFF. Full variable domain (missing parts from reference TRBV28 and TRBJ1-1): DVKVTQSSRYLVKRTGEKVFLECVQDMDHENMFWYRQDPGLGLRLIYFSYDVKMKEKGDIPEGYSVSREKKERFSLILESASTNQTSMYLCASEGARAEAFFGQGTRLTVV.

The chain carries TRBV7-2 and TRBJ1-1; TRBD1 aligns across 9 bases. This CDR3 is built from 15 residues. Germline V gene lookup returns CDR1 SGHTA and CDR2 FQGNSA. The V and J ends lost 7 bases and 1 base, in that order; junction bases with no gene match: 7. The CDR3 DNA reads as TGTGCCAGCACCAAGGACAGGGGTTCGAACACTGAAGCTTTCTTT. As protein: CASTKDRGSNTEAFF.

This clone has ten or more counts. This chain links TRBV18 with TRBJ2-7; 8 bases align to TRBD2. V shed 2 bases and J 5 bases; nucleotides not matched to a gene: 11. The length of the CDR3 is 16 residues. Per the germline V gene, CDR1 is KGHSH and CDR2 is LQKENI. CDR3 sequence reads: CASSPFSASGSDEQYF. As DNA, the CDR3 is TGTGCCAGCTCACCATTCTCCGCTAGCGGGTCCGACGAGCAGTACTTC.

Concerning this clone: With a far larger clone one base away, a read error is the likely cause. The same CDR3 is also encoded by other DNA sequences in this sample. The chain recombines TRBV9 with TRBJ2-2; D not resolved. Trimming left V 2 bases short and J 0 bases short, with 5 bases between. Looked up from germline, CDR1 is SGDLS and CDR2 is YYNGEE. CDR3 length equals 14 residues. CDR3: CASSVGTNTGELFF. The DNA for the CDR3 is TGTGCCAGCAGCGTGGGAACGAACACCGGGGAGCTGTTTTTT. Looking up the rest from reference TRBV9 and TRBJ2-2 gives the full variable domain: DSGVTQTPKHLITATGQRVTLRCSPRSGDLSVYWYQQSLDQGLQFLIQYYNGEERAKGNILERFSAQQFPDLHSELNLSSLELGDSALYFCASSVGTNTGELFFGEGSRLTVL.

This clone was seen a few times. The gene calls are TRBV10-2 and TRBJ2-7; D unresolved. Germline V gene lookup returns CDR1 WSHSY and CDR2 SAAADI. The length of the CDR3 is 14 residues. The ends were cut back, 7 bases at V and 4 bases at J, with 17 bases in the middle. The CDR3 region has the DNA TGCGCCAGCAAAAGGGTGGCAGGACCATACGAGCAGTACTTC. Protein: CASKRVAGPYEQYF.

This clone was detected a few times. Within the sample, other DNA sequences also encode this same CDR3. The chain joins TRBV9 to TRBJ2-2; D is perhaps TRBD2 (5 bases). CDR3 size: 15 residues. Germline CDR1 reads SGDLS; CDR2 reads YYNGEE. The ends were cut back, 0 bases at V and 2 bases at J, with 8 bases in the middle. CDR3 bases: TGTGCCAGCAGCGTAGTTCCGGGAAACACCGGGGAGCTGTTTTTT. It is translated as CASSVVPGNTGELFF.